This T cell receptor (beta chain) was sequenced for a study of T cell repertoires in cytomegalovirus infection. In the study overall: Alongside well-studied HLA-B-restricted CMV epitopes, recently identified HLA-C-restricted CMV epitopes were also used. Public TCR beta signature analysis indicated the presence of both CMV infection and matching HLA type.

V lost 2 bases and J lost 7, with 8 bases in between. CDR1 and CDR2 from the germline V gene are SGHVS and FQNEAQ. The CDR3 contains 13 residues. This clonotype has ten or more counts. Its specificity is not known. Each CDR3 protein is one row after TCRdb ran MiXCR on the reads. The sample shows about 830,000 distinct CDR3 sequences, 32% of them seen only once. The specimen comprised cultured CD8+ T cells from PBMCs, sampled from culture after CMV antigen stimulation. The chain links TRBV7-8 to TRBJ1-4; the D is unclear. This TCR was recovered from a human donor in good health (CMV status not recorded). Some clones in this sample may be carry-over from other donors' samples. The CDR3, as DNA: TGTGCCAGCAGCTTATACGGGCGTGAAAAACTGTTTTTT. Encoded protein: CASSLYGREKLFF.